This T cell receptor (beta chain) was recovered during a study of blood T cells in healthy people across ages. Study-level findings and limits: The study found TCR beta diversity correlated strongly with naive T cell percentage. TCR beta diversity per million T cells fell roughly linearly with age. The study could not conclusively compare naive and antigen-experienced cells, given its unsorted PBMCs.

The second PCR ran roughly 6 to 11 cycles with a sample-barcoded 5' primer and J-beta primers. The template-switch adaptor was a 5' adaptor with 12 random nucleotides. It tagged each cDNA molecule. TCRdb used MiXCR to reprocess the 5' RACE reads, holding one entry per CDR3 protein. The table has hundreds of thousands of distinct CDR3 sequences, 45% to 70% seen once; the top ten hold around 25%. About this clonotype: What it binds is not known.

This CDR3 contains 15 residues. The V end lost 5 bases, the J end lost 0 bases, and 13 bases lay between the germline ends. The germline gives CDR1 MGHDK, CDR2 SYGVNS. The specimen sequenced was blood. This chain joins TRBV25-1 and TRBJ1-2; D is uncertain. The clonotype comes from a man in his forties in good health. The CDR3 protein is CASSRQDGANYGYTF. In nucleotides, the CDR3 is TGTGCCAGCAGTCGGCAGGACGGCGCTAACTATGGCTACACCTTC.